Below, 5 T cell receptor beta chains from the same sample are listed, as sequenced in a study of TIL therapy for anti-PD-1-resistant metastatic lung cancer. Time point defined: pre-treatment sample, taken before nivolumab and TIL therapy. This was the immunoSEQ v3 assay. Data came from immunoSEQ multiplex PCR; TCRdb stores just in-frame clones and leaves some out. The sample includes about 50,000 clones, about 80% seen only once; the top ten take around 4.8%. The sample here was blood, taken at baseline. These receptors were taken from a woman aged 30-85 years with non-small cell lung cancer.

This chain links TRBV6-5 with TRBJ2-1; TRBD2 aligns across 9 bases. From germline, CDR1 is MNHEY and CDR2 SVGAGI. J was trimmed by 8 bases and V by 2 bases; bases with no gene match: 7. This CDR3 is built from 15 residues. This CDR3 reads CASSYTAGGPHEQFF. CDR3 coding DNA: TGTGCCAGCAGTTACACGGCGGGAGGGCCGCATGAGCAGTTCTTC.

V gene TRBV6-1 combines with J gene TRBJ1-2; TRBD1 aligns across 7 bases. V was clipped by 4 bases and J by 4 bases; unmatched bases: 3. The CDR3 is 13 amino acids. Germline loops: CDR1 MNHNS, CDR2 SASEGT. Here the CDR3 reads CASSGRDSYGYTF. The CDR3 DNA reads TGTGCCAGCAGTGGCCGGGACAGCTATGGCTACACCTTC.

The table lists this clone with a few counts. J is TRBJ1-2 and V is TRBV30; 7 nucleotides agree with TRBD1. The CDR3 sequence is 11 residues long. The ends lost 6 bases at V and 7 bases at J; junction bases unmatched: 5. Germline loops: CDR1 GTSNPN, CDR2 SVGIG (reference sequence). The CDR3 spells CACRQGVGYTF. CDR3 in DNA: TGTGCCTGTCGACAGGGTGTTGGCTACACCTTC.

The CDR3 region has the DNA TGTGCCAGCAGTCCCGGGACTATGAACACCGGGGAGCTGTTTTTT. This codes for CASSPGTMNTGELFF. The chain combines TRBV6-4 with TRBJ2-2, with 7 bases identical to TRBD2. The V and J ends lost 5 bases and 1 base, in that order; junction bases with no gene match: 4. This CDR3 has 15 residues. Germline-derived CDR1 and CDR2 are MRHNA and SNTAGT.

CDR3 region: CASSVGTSVGGEQYF. The CDR3 DNA sequence: TGCGCCAGCAGCGTGGGGACTAGCGTTGGTGGCGAGCAGTACTTC. The V call is TRBV5-1, the J call TRBJ2-7, with 10 bases aligning to TRBD2. The CDR3 totals 15 residues. Trimming took 4 bases from V and 6 from J; bases not matched to a gene: 10. Germline assignment: CDR1 SGHRS and CDR2 YFSETQ. The variable domain in full, completed from reference TRBV5-1 and TRBJ2-7, reads KAGVTQTPRYLIKTRGQQVTLSCSPISGHRSVSWYQQTPGQGLQFLFEYFSETQRNKGNFPGRFSGRQFSNSRSEMNVSTLELGDSALYLCASSVGTSVGGEQYFGPGTRLTVT.